This T cell receptor beta chain stems from a study of blood T cells in healthy people across ages. Together with a sample-barcoded 5' primer, a J-beta primer mix was included in a second PCR lasting about 7 to 12 cycles. TCRdb reprocessed the 5' RACE reads with MiXCR, giving one entry per CDR3 protein. The sample consists of 1.5 million to 2 million distinct CDR3 sequences, roughly 28% of them appearing once. The study, taken as a whole, reports: The study found TCR beta diversity correlated strongly with naive T cell percentage.

Trimming shortened V by 5 bases and J by 2 bases, and 12 bases separated the two germline ends. The CDR3 runs 14 residues. Germline CDR1 and CDR2: ENHRY and SYGVKD. This clonotype occurred many times. The antigen is not known. Drawn from each donor were approximately 10 milliliters of peripheral blood. V is TRBV10-3 and J is TRBJ1-2; D may be TRBD1 (6 bases). The material sequenced was blood. The source is a woman aged 25 to 45 in good health. The CDR3 loop is CAISPGDQNYGYTF. The CDR3 DNA follows: TGTGCCATCAGTCCAGGGGACCAGAACTATGGCTACACCTTC.